This entry lists 7 T cell receptor beta chains sequenced from one sample in a study of CD8+CD57+ T cells in acquired aplastic anemia. All sequencing subjects had displayed CD8+CD57+ cell expansion on flow cytometry. TCR beta VDJ and CDR3 were profiled, and genomic DNA was the template. TCRdb recomputed calls from the reads with MiXCR, one row per CDR3 protein. Of some 120,000 distinct CDR3 sequences in the sample, 30% to 45% were seen once. Material: sorted CD4+, CD8+, or CD8+CD57+ T cells (not recorded which) from PBMCs. The receptors come from a human donor with aplastic anemia.

This clonotype was seen a handful of times. The rearrangement links TRBV6-4 to TRBJ2-3; D gene unclear. CDR1 is MRHNA and CDR2 is SNTAGT in the germline V gene. V was trimmed by 0 bases and J by 4 bases, leaving 14 bases between them. This CDR3 has 16 residues. In DNA, the CDR3 is TGTGCCAGCAGTGACTCAGGCGGAGTGGGCGCAGATACGCAGTATTTT. This encodes CASSDSGGVGADTQYF.

The CDR3 DNA follows: TGTGCCAGTAGTGATCTATCTGGGGCCAACGTCCTGACTTTC. This encodes CASSDLSGANVLTF. The rearrangement joins TRBV19 to TRBJ2-6; unclear D gene. The V gene lost 5 bases and the J gene lost 1 base, with 6 bases spanning the gap. The CDR3 runs to 14 residues. The germline gives CDR1 LNHDA, CDR2 SQIVND (reference sequence).

The chain links TRBV2 to TRBJ1-2; 10 bases are shared with TRBD1. Germline CDR1 reads SNHLY; CDR2 reads FYNNEI. Trimming removed 9 bases from V and 4 bases from J; junction bases left unmatched: 5. This CDR3 is built from 13 residues. CDR3: CASGTGALYGYTF. The CDR3, as DNA: TGTGCCAGTGGGACAGGGGCCCTCTATGGCTACACCTTC.

J is TRBJ2-5 and V is TRBV5-1; weak D call: TRBD1 (6 bases). There are 15 residues in the CDR3. Germline V gene data show CDR1 as SGHRS and CDR2 as YFSETQ. The germline V and J ends were trimmed by 5 bases and 3 bases, with 17 bases remaining between them. Here the CDR3 DNA reads TGCGCCAGCAGGGGGACAACCTCTCCTGAAGAGACCCAGTACTTC. This codes for CASRGTTSPEETQYF.

This clonotype has at least ten counts. This chain uses TRBV9 with TRBJ1-2, with D hard to call. Germline V gene data show CDR1 as SGDLS and CDR2 as YYNGEE. The V end was cut by 1 base, the J end by 2 bases, with 9 bases between. The CDR3 contains 14 residues. The CDR3 reads CASSVIEQNYGYTF. The CDR3 nucleotides read TGTGCCAGCAGCGTAATTGAACAAAACTATGGCTACACCTTC. Filled out from reference TRBV9 and TRBJ1-2, the complete variable domain reads DSGVTQTPKHLITATGQRVTLRCSPRSGDLSVYWYQQSLDQGLQFLIQYYNGEERAKGNILERFSAQQFPDLHSELNLSSLELGDSALYFCASSVIEQNYGYTFGSGTRLTVV.

The chain uses TRBV20-1 and TRBJ1-1; 9 bases line up with TRBD1. The germline gives CDR1 DFQATT, CDR2 SNEGSKA (reference sequence). The length of the CDR3 is 14 residues. Losses at the gene ends were 5 bases for V and 6 bases for J; bases not matched to a gene: 10. CDR3: CSAPIIQGAAEAFF. In DNA form, the CDR3 reads TGCAGTGCTCCTATTATACAGGGGGCGGCTGAAGCTTTCTTT.

This clonotype was detected many times. This chain links TRBV19 with TRBJ2-5, with D unresolved. The CDR3 length is 13 residues. Deletions cut 5 bases from V and 2 bases from J, with 9 bases between. CDR1 is LNHDA and CDR2 is SQIVND in the germline V gene (reference sequence). The CDR3 loop is CASSDSAQETQYF. Written as DNA, the CDR3 is TGTGCCAGTAGTGACTCAGCACAAGAGACCCAGTACTTC.